This is a list of T cell receptor beta chains from one sample in a study of blood T cell repertoires in COVID-19. Sequencing was performed with immunoSEQ multiplex PCR; in TCRdb, only in-frame clones are kept and a portion is missing. The sample has under 300,000 clones, approximately 91% seen once. Input material: PBMCs or T cells enriched from blood (not recorded which). The source is a woman between 40 and 50 years old with acute COVID-19. Both conserved end residues are part of each CDR3. D genes are given only for firm matches. Size values are once, few and many counts, or a class for expanded clones, and some rows have none.

j_gene: TRBJ1-1
abundance: -
v_gene: TRBV5-1
d_gene: TRBD1
CDR3nt: TGCGCCAGCAGCCGACAGGGGACAGAAGCTTTCTTT
CDR3aa: CASSRQGTEAFF

j_gene: TRBJ2-7
abundance: few
v_gene: TRBV5-4
d_gene: -
CDR3nt: TGTGCCAGCAGCTTGGCCGGAGTCTACGAGCAGTACTTC
CDR3aa: CASSLAGVYEQYF

j_gene: TRBJ1-1
abundance: -
v_gene: TRBV5-6
d_gene: -
CDR3nt: TGTGCCAGCAGCTATACCAGGGGAACTGAAGCTTTCTTT
CDR3aa: CASSYTRGTEAFF

j_gene: TRBJ2-7
abundance: -
v_gene: TRBV14
d_gene: TRBD1
CDR3nt: TGTGCCAGCAGCCGCCGACAGGGGATCTACGAGCAGTACTTC
CDR3aa: CASSRRQGIYEQYF

j_gene: TRBJ2-1
abundance: -
v_gene: TRBV5-1
d_gene: -
CDR3nt: TGCGCCAGCAGCTGGGGAGAAACCTACAATGAGCAGTTCTTC
CDR3aa: CASSWGETYNEQFF

j_gene: TRBJ1-2
abundance: -
v_gene: TRBV19
d_gene: -
CDR3nt: TGTGCCAGTAAGCCGGACAGCCGCTATGGCTACACCTTC
CDR3aa: CASKPDSRYGYTF

j_gene: TRBJ1-4
abundance: few
v_gene: TRBV5-1
d_gene: TRBD1
CDR3nt: TGCGCCAGCAGCCCGAACAGGGGCGCGGGGGAAAAACTGTTTTTT
CDR3aa: CASSPNRGAGEKLFF

j_gene: TRBJ1-5
abundance: few
v_gene: TRBV5-1
d_gene: -
CDR3nt: TGCGCCAGCAGCTTGGAAGGGGCGGGGGTTAATCAGCCCCAGCATTTT
CDR3aa: CASSLEGAGVNQPQHF

j_gene: TRBJ1-5
abundance: -
v_gene: TRBV4-2
d_gene: -
CDR3nt: TGTGCCAGCAGCCAAGAGCTCTCCAGGGTGCAGCCCCAGCATTTT
CDR3aa: CASSQELSRVQPQHF

j_gene: TRBJ1-1
abundance: -
v_gene: TRBV2
d_gene: TRBD1
CDR3nt: TGTGCCAGCAGTGAAACAGGGGGAACTGAAGCTTTCTTT
CDR3aa: CASSETGGTEAFF

j_gene: TRBJ1-6
abundance: -
v_gene: TRBV5-4
d_gene: TRBD1
CDR3nt: TGTGCCAGCAGCCCCGGGACAGGGGGCTCACCCCTCCACTTT
CDR3aa: CASSPGTGGSPLHF

j_gene: TRBJ2-1
abundance: -
v_gene: TRBV14
d_gene: -
CDR3nt: TGTGCCAGCAGCCAAGCAGTGGAGCAGTTCTTC
CDR3aa: CASSQAVEQFF

j_gene: TRBJ2-7
abundance: -
v_gene: TRBV3-1/TRBV3-2
d_gene: -
CDR3nt: TGTGCCAGCAGCCCTGCAGGAACCTACGAGCAGTACTTC
CDR3aa: CASSPAGTYEQYF

j_gene: TRBJ1-2
abundance: -
v_gene: TRBV29-1
d_gene: -
CDR3nt: TGCAGCGTCGAGCAACTAGAGCCCGCGGCGGGTGGCTACACCTTC
CDR3aa: CSVEQLEPAAGGYTF

j_gene: TRBJ1-1
abundance: once
v_gene: TRBV21-1
d_gene: -
CDR3nt: TGTGCCAGCAGGACGGGGGGCACTGAAGCTTTCTTT
CDR3aa: CASRTGGTEAFF

j_gene: TRBJ1-2
abundance: -
v_gene: TRBV28
d_gene: -
CDR3nt: TGTGCCAGCAACAACCCGGGACATAATGGCTACACCTTC
CDR3aa: CASNNPGHNGYTF

j_gene: TRBJ2-7
abundance: -
v_gene: TRBV5-8
d_gene: -
CDR3nt: TGTGCCAGCAGCTTGGGGGCTGGGGCCACCCACTCCTACGAGCAGTACTTC
CDR3aa: CASSLGAGATHSYEQYF

j_gene: TRBJ2-7
abundance: -
v_gene: TRBV5-4
d_gene: -
CDR3nt: TGTGCCAGCAGCCAACAGCCAGGCTACGAGCAGTACTTC
CDR3aa: CASSQQPGYEQYF

j_gene: TRBJ2-5
abundance: few
v_gene: TRBV2
d_gene: -
CDR3nt: TGTGCCAGCAGCTCGGGACTGGGCACTCAAGAGACCCAGTACTTC
CDR3aa: CASSSGLGTQETQYF

j_gene: TRBJ2-2
abundance: -
v_gene: TRBV4-1
d_gene: -
CDR3nt: TGCGCCAGCAGCCGTCAGGTTGGAGGGGGCCGGACCGGGGAGCTGTTTTTT
CDR3aa: CASSRQVGGGRTGELFF

j_gene: TRBJ1-6
abundance: -
v_gene: TRBV5-1
d_gene: TRBD1
CDR3nt: TGCGCCAGCAGCGCCGGCCTCAGGGGGAGCAATTCACCCCTCCACTTT
CDR3aa: CASSAGLRGSNSPLHF

j_gene: TRBJ2-3
abundance: -
v_gene: TRBV4-1
d_gene: TRBD2
CDR3nt: TGCGCCAGCAGCTATCGGGCCGGGGGGGCCTTTGTAGATACGCAGTATTTT
CDR3aa: CASSYRAGGAFVDTQYF

j_gene: TRBJ2-3
abundance: -
v_gene: TRBV7-2
d_gene: -
CDR3nt: TGTGCCAGCAGCTCCCAGGCGGGAACTAGCACAGATACGCAGTATTTT
CDR3aa: CASSSQAGTSTDTQYF

j_gene: TRBJ1-3
abundance: -
v_gene: TRBV14
d_gene: -
CDR3nt: TGTGCCAGCAGCCAAGTCTGGGGGCCGAGCGGAAACACCATATATTTT
CDR3aa: CASSQVWGPSGNTIYF

j_gene: TRBJ1-2
abundance: -
v_gene: TRBV5-1
d_gene: -
CDR3nt: TGCGCCAGCTCCCCGGGGAGGGGTGGTGATGGCTACACCTTC
CDR3aa: CASSPGRGGDGYTF

j_gene: TRBJ2-7
abundance: -
v_gene: TRBV15
d_gene: -
CDR3nt: TGTGCCACCAGCAGAGACCCTTCAGGGGCCGAGCAGTACTTC
CDR3aa: CATSRDPSGAEQYF

j_gene: TRBJ2-5
abundance: -
v_gene: TRBV29-1
d_gene: TRBD1
CDR3nt: TGCAGCGTGATGGGACAGCAAGAGACCCAGTACTTC
CDR3aa: CSVMGQQETQYF

j_gene: TRBJ2-3
abundance: -
v_gene: TRBV18
d_gene: -
CDR3nt: TGTGCCAGCTCACCAATTAGTTCAGATACGCAGTATTTT
CDR3aa: CASSPISSDTQYF

j_gene: TRBJ2-3
abundance: -
v_gene: TRBV14
d_gene: TRBD2
CDR3nt: TGTGCCAGCAGCCGAGGGTTCATAGCGGGAGGAAACACAGATACGCAGTATTTT
CDR3aa: CASSRGFIAGGNTDTQYF

j_gene: TRBJ2-5
abundance: few
v_gene: TRBV5-4
d_gene: -
CDR3nt: TGTGCCAGCAGCTCTCAGTGGTGGGAGACCCAGTACTTC
CDR3aa: CASSSQWWETQYF

j_gene: TRBJ1-1
abundance: -
v_gene: TRBV18
d_gene: TRBD1
CDR3nt: TGTGCCAGCGAGGAGAACGCAGGGGGCACTGAAGCTTTCTTT
CDR3aa: CASEENAGGTEAFF

j_gene: TRBJ1-2
abundance: -
v_gene: TRBV18
d_gene: TRBD1
CDR3nt: TGTGCCAGCTCACCTGGGACAGGCACTAACTATGGCTACACCTTC
CDR3aa: CASSPGTGTNYGYTF

j_gene: TRBJ1-1
abundance: -
v_gene: TRBV11-2
d_gene: -
CDR3nt: TGTGCCAGCAGCTTAGGCGGGTCCGCAACTGAAGCTTTCTTT
CDR3aa: CASSLGGSATEAFF